This T cell receptor (beta chain) was recovered during a study of T cells in Graves' hyperthyroidism and ophthalmopathy. The germline gives CDR1 SGHRS, CDR2 YFSETQ. The ends were cut back, 4 bases at V and 4 bases at J, with 13 bases in the middle. This CDR3 region has 14 residues. Amplified TCR beta CDR3 regions derived from RNA transcripts. Using the HTBI primer set, a first-round RT-PCR was run on the TCR CDR3. TCRdb called the multiplex PCR reads again in MiXCR, with one record for every CDR3 protein. The sample carries hundreds of thousands of distinct CDR3 sequences, about a sixth recorded once. This clonotype was counted many times.

Sequencing was done on a sample of blood. J is TRBJ2-3 and V is TRBV5-1; the D gene could be TRBD1 or TRBD2 (6 bases each). The source of this sequence is a woman younger than 30 with Graves' hyperthyroidism. The CDR3 DNA reads TGCGCCAGCAGCCTGGAGGGGGGTCCAGATACGCAGTATTTT. This gives the protein CASSLEGGPDTQYF.